The 9 T cell receptor beta chains below come from one sample, sequenced in a study of response to subunit inactivated influenza vaccine. TCRdb passed the RT-PCR reads through MiXCR, listing each CDR3 protein once. The sample gives hundreds of thousands of distinct CDR3 sequences, 15% to 18% of which show up once; approximately 10% is in the top ten. The material was PBMCs from blood, obtained roughly 13 days after vaccination. All receptors come from a man aged 45 to 65 who received an inactivated influenza vaccine.

The chain combines TRBV12-3 or TRBV12-4 with TRBJ2-3; D is unresolved. The CDR3 has 12 amino acids. Trimming took off 3 bases at V and 5 bases at J, with 6 bases between the two ends. The CDR3: CASSFLLDTQYF. The DNA for the CDR3 is TGTGCCAGCAGTTTTTTATTAGATACGCAGTATTTT.

Only a few counts were recorded for this clonotype. V is TRBV29-1 and J is TRBJ2-2, with TRBD1 identical over 8 bases. J gave up 2 bases and V 4 bases, and 3 bases lay outside the gene matches. This CDR3 spans 14 amino acids. Germline CDR1 reads SQVTM; CDR2 reads ANQGSEA. The CDR3 loop is CSVGTGGNTGELFF. The CDR3, as DNA: TGCAGCGTTGGAACAGGGGGAAACACCGGGGAGCTGTTTTTT.

This clonotype was seen a few times. The chain joins TRBV6-5 to TRBJ2-1, with 8 bases that match TRBD2. Germline values: CDR1 MNHEY, CDR2 SVGAGI. The CDR3 is 17 amino acids. Trimming at V came to 0 bases and at J to 2 bases, leaving 6 bases not matched to a gene. The CDR3 loop is CASSYSSSGNTYNEQFF. CDR3 nucleotides: TGTGCCAGCAGTTACTCCAGTAGCGGGAATACCTACAATGAGCAGTTCTTC.

Details on this clonotype: It may be a read error: a sequence one base away is much more abundant. The V gene is TRBV20-1, the J gene TRBJ2-7, with 10 bases that match TRBD1. The DNA matches TRBJ2-1 better at its end, which makes the J call doubtful. CDR1 is DFQATT and CDR2 is SNEGSKA in the germline V gene (reference sequence). The CDR3 extends over 14 amino acids. The CDR3 protein is CSARVDRGHYEQFF. The CDR3 DNA sequence: TGCAGTGCTAGGGTTGACAGGGGGCACTACGAGCAGTTCTTC.

In its sample, this clonotype was seen many times. The chain is built from TRBV29-1 and TRBJ2-2; TRBD2 is a possible D gene (6 bases). Trimming shortened V by 4 bases and J by 5 bases, and 11 bases separated the two germline ends. There are 13 residues in the CDR3. Germline lookup yields CDR1 SQVTM and CDR2 ANQGSEA. The CDR3 here is CSVAPLATGELFF. CDR3 coding DNA: TGCAGCGTTGCCCCACTAGCTACCGGGGAGCTGTTTTTT.

The rearrangement uses TRBV7-8 and TRBJ1-1; D is uncertain. The germline gives CDR1 SGHVS, CDR2 FQNEAQ. The CDR3 has 14 amino acids. Between the trimmed V and J ends, which lost 6 bases and 1 base, there was a span of 12 bases. The CDR3 DNA follows: TGTGCCAGCAGGGGCCGGGATTGGAACACTGAAGCTTTCTTT. It specifies CASRGRDWNTEAFF.

This clonotype turned up a few times. V and J are TRBV18 and TRBJ2-3, with TRBD1 identical over 7 bases. Germline lookup yields CDR1 KGHSH and CDR2 LQKENI. With V trimmed by 1 base and J by 2 bases, 9 bases remained unmatched. The CDR3 contains 17 residues. In DNA form, the CDR3 reads TGTGCCAGCTCACCACGCATGGGACAGATTTTCACAGATACGCAGTATTTT. The encoded protein is CASSPRMGQIFTDTQYF.

This clonotype was seen ten or more times. The rearrangement uses TRBV4-3 and TRBJ2-4; D gene ambiguous. This CDR3 is built from 15 residues. From germline, CDR1 is LGHNA and CDR2 YSLEER. The germline V and J ends were trimmed by 0 bases and 0 bases, with 6 bases remaining between them. CDR3 nucleotides: TGCGCCAGCAGCCAAGATGCAATAGCCAAAAACATTCAGTACTTC. Translation gives CASSQDAIAKNIQYF.

The chain recombines TRBV6-2 or TRBV6-3 with TRBJ2-3, with 7 bases that match TRBD2. Losses at the gene ends were 2 bases for V and 4 bases for J; bases not matched to a gene: 15. The CDR3 has 18 residues. Germline V gene lookup returns CDR1 MNHEY and CDR2 SVGEGT. The CDR3, as DNA: TGTGCCAGCAGTTACCGCCAGCGGGGAACGACTTTGGCAGATACGCAGTATTTT. Protein: CASSYRQRGTTLADTQYF.